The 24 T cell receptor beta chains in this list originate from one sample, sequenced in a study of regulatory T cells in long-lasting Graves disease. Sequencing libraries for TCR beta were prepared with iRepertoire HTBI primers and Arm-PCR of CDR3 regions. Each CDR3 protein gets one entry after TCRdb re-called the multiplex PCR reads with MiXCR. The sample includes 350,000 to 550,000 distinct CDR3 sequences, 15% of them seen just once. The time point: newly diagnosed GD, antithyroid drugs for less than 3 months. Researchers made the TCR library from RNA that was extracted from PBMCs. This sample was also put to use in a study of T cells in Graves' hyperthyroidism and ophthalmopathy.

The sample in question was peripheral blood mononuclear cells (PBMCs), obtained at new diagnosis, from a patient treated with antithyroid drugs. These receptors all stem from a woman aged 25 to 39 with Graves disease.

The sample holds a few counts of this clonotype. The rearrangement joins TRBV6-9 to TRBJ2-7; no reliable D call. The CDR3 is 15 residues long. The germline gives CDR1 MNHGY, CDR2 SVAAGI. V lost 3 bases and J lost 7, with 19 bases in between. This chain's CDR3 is CASSYLAELPGEQYF. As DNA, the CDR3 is TGTGCCAGCAGTTACCTCGCGGAGTTGCCCGGGGAGCAGTACTTC.

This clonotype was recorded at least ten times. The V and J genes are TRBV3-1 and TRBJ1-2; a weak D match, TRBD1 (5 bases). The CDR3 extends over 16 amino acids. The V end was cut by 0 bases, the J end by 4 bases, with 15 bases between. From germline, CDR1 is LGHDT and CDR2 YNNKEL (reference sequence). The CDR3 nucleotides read TGTGCCAGCAGCCAAGAAGACGGGGGGGGTAGCTATGGCTACACCTTC. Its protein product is CASSQEDGGGSYGYTF.

CDR3 coding DNA: TGTGCCAGCAGCCCCTATGGGGGAGCAGATACGCAGTATTTT. Translation gives CASSPYGGADTQYF. This sequence joins TRBV6-4 and TRBJ2-3; D is tentatively TRBD1 or TRBD2 (5 bases each). Deletions cut 6 bases from V and 4 bases from J, with 14 bases between. The germline V gene encodes CDR1 MRHNA and CDR2 SNTAGT. The CDR3 is made up of 14 amino acids.

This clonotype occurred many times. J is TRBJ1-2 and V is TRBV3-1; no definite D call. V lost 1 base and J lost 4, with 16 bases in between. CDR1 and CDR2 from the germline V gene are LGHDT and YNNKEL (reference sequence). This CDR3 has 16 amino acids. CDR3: CASSQGITAVFYGYTF. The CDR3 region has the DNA TGTGCCAGCAGCCAAGGAATTACGGCGGTCTTCTATGGCTACACCTTC.

The DNA of the CDR3 is TGTGCCACCAGTGATCCTGGGGGCCCAGGCTACACCTTC. Translating gives CATSDPGGPGYTF. The chain uses TRBV24-1 and TRBJ1-2; D possibly corresponds to TRBD1 (6 bases). Looked up from germline, CDR1 is KGHDR and CDR2 is SFDVKD. The germline V and J ends were trimmed by 3 bases and 8 bases, with 12 bases remaining between them. The CDR3 spans 13 residues.

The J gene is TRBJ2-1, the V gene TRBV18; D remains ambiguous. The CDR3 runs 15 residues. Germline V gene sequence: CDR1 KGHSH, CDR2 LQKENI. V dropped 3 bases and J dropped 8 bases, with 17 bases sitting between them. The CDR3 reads CASSPATQAMDEQFF. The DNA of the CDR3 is TGTGCCAGCTCACCTGCGACCCAAGCAATGGATGAGCAGTTCTTC.

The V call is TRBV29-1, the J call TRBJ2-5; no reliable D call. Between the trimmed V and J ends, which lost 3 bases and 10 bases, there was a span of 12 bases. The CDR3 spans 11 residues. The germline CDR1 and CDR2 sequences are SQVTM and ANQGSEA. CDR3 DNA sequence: TGCAGCGTTGACTTCATAGGTAGCCAGTACTTC. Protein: CSVDFIGSQYF.

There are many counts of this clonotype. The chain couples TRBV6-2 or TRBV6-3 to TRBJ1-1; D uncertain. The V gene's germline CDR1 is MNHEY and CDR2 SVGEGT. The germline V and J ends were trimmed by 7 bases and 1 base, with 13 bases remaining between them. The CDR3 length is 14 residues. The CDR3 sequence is CASNTDGGNTEAFF. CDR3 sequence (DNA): TGTGCCAGCAACACCGACGGCGGGAACACTGAAGCTTTCTTT.

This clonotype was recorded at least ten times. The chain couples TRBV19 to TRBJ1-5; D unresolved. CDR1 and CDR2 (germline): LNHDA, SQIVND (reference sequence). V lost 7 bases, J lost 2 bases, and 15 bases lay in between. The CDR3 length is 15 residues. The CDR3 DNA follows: TGTGCCAGTACCCAATACGGGGAGGGCAATCAGCCCCAGCATTTT. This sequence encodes CASTQYGEGNQPQHF.

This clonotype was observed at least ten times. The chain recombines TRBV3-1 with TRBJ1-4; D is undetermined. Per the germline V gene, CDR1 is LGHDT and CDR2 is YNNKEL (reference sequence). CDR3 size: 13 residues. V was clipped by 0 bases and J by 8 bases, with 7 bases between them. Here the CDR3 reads CASSQDGGEKLFF. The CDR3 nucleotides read TGTGCCAGCAGCCAAGACGGCGGGGAAAAACTGTTTTTT.

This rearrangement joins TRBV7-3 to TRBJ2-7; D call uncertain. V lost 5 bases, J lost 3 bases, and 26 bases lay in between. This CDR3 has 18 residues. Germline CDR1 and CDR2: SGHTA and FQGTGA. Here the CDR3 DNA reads TGTGCCAGCAGCCACGCCCCGACTTCCAACAAACCCCGCTACGAGCAGTACTTC. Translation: CASSHAPTSNKPRYEQYF.

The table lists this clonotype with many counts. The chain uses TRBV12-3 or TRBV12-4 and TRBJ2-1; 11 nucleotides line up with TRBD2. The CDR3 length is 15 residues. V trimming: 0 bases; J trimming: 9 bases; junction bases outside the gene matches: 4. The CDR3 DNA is TGTGCCAGCAGTTTAGCGGCGACTAGCGGGACTGAGCAGTTCTTC. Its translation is CASSLAATSGTEQFF.

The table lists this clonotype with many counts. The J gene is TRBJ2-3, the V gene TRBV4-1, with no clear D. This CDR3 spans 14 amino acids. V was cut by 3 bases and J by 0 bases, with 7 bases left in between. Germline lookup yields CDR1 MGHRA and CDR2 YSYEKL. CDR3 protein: CASSHAPSTDTQYF. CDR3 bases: TGCGCCAGCAGCCACGCCCCTAGCACAGATACGCAGTATTTT.

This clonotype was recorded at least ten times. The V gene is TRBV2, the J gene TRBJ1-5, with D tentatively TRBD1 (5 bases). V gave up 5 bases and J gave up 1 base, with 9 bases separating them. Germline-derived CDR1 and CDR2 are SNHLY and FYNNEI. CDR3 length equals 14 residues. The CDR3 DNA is TGTGCCAGCAGTTCGGACACCAGCAATCAGCCCCAGCATTTT. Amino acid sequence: CASSSDTSNQPQHF.

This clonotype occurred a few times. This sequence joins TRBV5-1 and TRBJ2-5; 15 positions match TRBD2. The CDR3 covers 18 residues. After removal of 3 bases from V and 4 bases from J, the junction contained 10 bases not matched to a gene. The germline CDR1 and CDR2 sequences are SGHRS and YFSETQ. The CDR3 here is CASSSYKPGLAGGETQYF. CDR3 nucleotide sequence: TGCGCCAGCAGCTCCTATAAACCGGGACTAGCGGGAGGAGAGACCCAGTACTTC.

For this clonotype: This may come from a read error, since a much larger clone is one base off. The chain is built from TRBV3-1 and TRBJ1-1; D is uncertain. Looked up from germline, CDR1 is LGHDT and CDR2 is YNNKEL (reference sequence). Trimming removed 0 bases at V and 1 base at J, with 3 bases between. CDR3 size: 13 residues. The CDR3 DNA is TGTGCCAGCAGCCAAGATCCGAACACTGAAGCTTTCTTT. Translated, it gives CASSQDPNTEAFF.

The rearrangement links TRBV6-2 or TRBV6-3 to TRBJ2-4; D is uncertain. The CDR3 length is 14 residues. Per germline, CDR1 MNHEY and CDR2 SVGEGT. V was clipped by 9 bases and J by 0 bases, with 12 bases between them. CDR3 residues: CASSRKLAKNIQYF. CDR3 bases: TGTGCCAGTTCCAGAAAACTAGCCAAAAACATTCAGTACTTC.

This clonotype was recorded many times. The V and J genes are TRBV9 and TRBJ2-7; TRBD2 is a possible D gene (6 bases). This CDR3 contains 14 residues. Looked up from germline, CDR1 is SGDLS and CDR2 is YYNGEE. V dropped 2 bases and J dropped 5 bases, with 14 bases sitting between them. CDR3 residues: CASSVSGGDDEQYF. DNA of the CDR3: TGTGCCAGCAGCGTTTCCGGAGGGGACGACGAGCAGTACTTC.

CDR3 sequence (DNA): TGTGCCAGCAGTGAGGGAGGGATGGAGACCCAGTACTTC. It encodes CASSEGGMETQYF. The chain combines TRBV2 with TRBJ2-5; 7 bases map to TRBD2. The length of the CDR3 is 13 residues. V dropped 3 bases and J dropped 5; count of bases not matched to a gene: 3. Germline assignment: CDR1 SNHLY and CDR2 FYNNEI. The whole variable domain, filled in from reference TRBV2 and TRBJ2-5, reads EPEVTQTPSHQVTQMGQEVILRCVPISNHLYFYWYRQILGQKVEFLVSFYNNEISEKSEIFDDQFSVERPDGSNFTLKIRSTKLEDSAMYFCASSEGGMETQYFGPGTRLLVL.

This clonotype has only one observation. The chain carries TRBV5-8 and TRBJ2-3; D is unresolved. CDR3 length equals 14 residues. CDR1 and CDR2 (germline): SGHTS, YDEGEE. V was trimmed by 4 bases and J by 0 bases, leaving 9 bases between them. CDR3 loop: CASSDQYSTDTQYF. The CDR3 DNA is TGTGCCAGCAGCGACCAATATAGCACAGATACGCAGTATTTT.

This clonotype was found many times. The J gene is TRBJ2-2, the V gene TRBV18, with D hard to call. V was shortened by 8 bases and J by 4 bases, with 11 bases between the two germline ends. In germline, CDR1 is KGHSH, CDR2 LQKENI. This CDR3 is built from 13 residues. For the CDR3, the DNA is TGTGCCAGCACAGAATCGGCCACCGGGGAGCTGTTTTTT. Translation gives CASTESATGELFF.

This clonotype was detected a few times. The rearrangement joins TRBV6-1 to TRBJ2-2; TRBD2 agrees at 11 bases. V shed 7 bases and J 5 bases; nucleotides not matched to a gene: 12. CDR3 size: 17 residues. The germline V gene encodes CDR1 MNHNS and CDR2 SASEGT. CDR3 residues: CASTLTGLAGLTGELFF. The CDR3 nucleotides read TGTGCCAGCACCCTAACTGGACTAGCGGGTTTGACCGGGGAGCTGTTTTTT.

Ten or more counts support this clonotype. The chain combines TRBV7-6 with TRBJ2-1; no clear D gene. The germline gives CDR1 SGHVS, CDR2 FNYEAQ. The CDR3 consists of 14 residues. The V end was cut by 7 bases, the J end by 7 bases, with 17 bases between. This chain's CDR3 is CASTPSGMRNEQFF. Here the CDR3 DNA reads TGTGCCAGCACCCCCTCCGGTATGCGAAATGAGCAGTTCTTC.

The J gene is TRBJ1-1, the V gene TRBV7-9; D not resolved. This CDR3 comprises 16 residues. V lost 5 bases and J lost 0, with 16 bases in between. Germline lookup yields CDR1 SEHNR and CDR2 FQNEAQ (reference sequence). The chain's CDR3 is CASSPERQPMNTEAFF. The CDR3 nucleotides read TGTGCCAGCAGCCCCGAGAGACAACCAATGAACACTGAAGCTTTCTTT.